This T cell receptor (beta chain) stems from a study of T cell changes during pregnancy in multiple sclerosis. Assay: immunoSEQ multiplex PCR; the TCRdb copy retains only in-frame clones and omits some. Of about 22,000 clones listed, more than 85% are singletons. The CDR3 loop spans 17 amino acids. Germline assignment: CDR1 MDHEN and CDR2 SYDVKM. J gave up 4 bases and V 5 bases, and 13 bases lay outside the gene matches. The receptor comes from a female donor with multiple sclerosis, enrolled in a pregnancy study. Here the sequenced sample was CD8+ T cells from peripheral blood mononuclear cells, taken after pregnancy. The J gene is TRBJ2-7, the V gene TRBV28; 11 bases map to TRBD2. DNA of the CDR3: TGTGCCAGCAGTCCTCCTATAACGGGACTAGCGGATTACGAGCAGTACTTC. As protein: CASSPPITGLADYEQYF.